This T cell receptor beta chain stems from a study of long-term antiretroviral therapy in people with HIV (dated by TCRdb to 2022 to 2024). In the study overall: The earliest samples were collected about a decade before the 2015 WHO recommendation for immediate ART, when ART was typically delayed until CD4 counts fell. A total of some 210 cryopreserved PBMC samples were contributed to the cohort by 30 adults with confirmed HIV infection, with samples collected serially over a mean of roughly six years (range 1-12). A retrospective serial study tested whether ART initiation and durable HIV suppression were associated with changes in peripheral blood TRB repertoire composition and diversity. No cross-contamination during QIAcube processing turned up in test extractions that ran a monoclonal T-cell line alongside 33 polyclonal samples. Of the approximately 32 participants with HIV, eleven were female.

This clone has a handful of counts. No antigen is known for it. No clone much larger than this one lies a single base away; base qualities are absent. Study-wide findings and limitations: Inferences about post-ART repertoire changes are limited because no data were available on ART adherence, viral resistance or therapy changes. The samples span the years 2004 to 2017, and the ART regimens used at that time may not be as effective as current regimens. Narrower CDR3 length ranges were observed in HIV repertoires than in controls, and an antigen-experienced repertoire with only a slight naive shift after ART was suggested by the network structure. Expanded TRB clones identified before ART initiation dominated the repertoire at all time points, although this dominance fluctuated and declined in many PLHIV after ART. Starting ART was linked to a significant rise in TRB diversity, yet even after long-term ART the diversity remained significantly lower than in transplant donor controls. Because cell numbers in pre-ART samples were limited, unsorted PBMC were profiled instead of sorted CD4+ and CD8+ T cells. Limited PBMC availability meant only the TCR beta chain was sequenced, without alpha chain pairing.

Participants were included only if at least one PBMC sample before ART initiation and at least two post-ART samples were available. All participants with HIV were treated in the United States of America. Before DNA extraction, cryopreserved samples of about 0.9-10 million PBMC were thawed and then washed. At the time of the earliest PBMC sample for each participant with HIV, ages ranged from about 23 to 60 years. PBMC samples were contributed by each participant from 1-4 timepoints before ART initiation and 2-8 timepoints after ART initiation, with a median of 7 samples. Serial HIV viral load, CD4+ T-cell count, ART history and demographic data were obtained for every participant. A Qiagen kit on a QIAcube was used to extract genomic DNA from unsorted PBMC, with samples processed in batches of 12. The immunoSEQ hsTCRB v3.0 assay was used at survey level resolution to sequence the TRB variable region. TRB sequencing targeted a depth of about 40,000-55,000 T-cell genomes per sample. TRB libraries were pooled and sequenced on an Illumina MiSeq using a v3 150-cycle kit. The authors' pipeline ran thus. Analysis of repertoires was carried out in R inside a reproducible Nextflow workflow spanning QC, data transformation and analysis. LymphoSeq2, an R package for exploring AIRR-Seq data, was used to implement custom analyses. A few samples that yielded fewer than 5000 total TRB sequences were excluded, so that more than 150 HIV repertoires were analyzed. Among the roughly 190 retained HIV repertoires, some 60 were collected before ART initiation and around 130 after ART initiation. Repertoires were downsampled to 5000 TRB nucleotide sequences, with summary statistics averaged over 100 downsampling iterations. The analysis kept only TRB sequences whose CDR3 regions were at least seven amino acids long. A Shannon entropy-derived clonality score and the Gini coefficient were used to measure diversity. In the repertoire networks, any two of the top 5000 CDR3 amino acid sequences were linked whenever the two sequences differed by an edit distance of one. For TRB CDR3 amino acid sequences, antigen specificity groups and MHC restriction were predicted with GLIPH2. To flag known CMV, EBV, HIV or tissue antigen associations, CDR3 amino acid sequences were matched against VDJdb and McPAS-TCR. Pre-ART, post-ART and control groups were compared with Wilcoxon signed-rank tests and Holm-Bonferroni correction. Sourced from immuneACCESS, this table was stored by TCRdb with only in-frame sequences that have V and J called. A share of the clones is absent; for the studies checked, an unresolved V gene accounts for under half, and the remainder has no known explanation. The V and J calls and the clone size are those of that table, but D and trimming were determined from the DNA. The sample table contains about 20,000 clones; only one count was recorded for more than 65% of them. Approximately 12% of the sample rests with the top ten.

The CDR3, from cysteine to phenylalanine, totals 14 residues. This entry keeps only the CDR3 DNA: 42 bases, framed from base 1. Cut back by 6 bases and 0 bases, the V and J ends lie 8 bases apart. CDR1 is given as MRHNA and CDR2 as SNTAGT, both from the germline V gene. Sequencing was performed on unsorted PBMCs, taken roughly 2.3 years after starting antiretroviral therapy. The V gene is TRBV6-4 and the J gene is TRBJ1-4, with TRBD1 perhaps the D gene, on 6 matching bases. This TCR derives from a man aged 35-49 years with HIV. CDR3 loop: CASSRTATNEKLFF. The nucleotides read TGTGCCAGCAGCAGGACAGCAACTAATGAAAAACTGTTTTTT.